This T cell receptor beta chain was documented in a study of T cell repertoires in cytomegalovirus infection (dated by TCRdb to the late 2010s). With regard to the full study: Alongside well-studied HLA-B-restricted epitopes, the peptide stimulations were aimed at recently identified HLA-C-restricted CMV epitopes, whose presentation resists viral immunomodulation. Because public TCR beta signatures pointed to carriage of CMV infection together with the matching HLA type, the HLA type of each donor mattered for the analysis. On the study overall, not on this receptor specifically: In both this cohort and an independent 352-donor cohort, the cumulative frequency of public TCR beta family members distinguished carriers of CMV infection plus the relevant HLA type. The ex vivo response was dominated by HLA-C-restricted CMV-specific TCR beta clonotypes, and the single most frequent clonotype in two of eight donors was supplied by these HLA-C-restricted clonotypes.

Sample treatment or condition, as interpreted from the label and publication: in vitro stimulation with specific CMV peptide epitopes to enrich CMV-specific T cells. The sample was run on an Illumina HiSeq 1500. Through fastp at Q25 and MiXCR, TCRdb rebuilt clones from the public reads, retaining in-frame beta chains. Identical CDR3 proteins give one entry, which carries the most common genes and DNA. Across this sample there are hundreds of thousands of distinct CDR3 sequences, with approximately 46% seen only once. The ten largest account for about two fifths of the sample. This clonotype was counted many times. Its antigen specificity is not known. Per-base qualities were not stored, and no clone one base away is much larger. The germline V gene specifies SGHTA as CDR1 and FQGNSA as CDR2. The CDR3 numbers 15 residues from cysteine through phenylalanine. Only the CDR3 DNA is retained, 45 bases long and in frame from the first base. V loses 5 bases of germline sequence and J loses 4 bases, and the interval between the two ends is 17 bases.

The material was cultured PBMCs, obtained from culture after CMV antigen stimulation. This sequence originates from a human donor in good health (CMV status not recorded). Some clones in this sample may be carry-over from other donors' samples. In this chain, TRBV7-2 is recombined with TRBJ2-5; no D segment can be confidently identified. The CDR3 corresponds to CASSATRSTGETQYF. DNA sequence: TGTGCCAGCAGCGCAACGCGATCGACCGGAGAGACCCAGTACTTC.